The next 14 T cell receptor beta chains were all read from a single sample in a study of blood T cell repertoires in COVID-19. TCRdb keeps only in-frame clones here, not all; method: immunoSEQ multiplex PCR. The sample has roughly 300,000 clones, about 89% seen once. Sequences were obtained from peripheral blood. All receptors derive from a woman in her thirties with COVID-19, enrolled during active disease.

The rearrangement joins TRBV10-3 to TRBJ2-7; 9 nucleotides agree with TRBD2. With V trimmed by 4 bases and J by 6 bases, 1 base remained unmatched. Germline-derived CDR1 and CDR2 are ENHRY and SYGVKD. The CDR3 is made up of 12 amino acids. CDR3 DNA sequence: TGTGCCATCAGTGCTAGCGGGATCGAGCAGTACTTC. This gives the protein CAISASGIEQYF.

The genes are TRBV7-9 and TRBJ2-1; 10 bases agree with TRBD2. V was clipped by 0 bases and J by 4 bases; unmatched bases: 3. Per germline, CDR1 SEHNR and CDR2 FQNEAQ (reference sequence). The CDR3 runs to 16 residues. The CDR3, as DNA: TGTGCCAGCAGCTTAGCAGCGGGAGGGCCTTACAATGAGCAGTTCTTC. This encodes CASSLAAGGPYNEQFF.

The V and J genes are TRBV5-1 and TRBJ2-7; 11 positions agree with TRBD1. This CDR3 has 14 amino acids. CDR1 is SGHRS, CDR2 YFSETQ, per germline. V lost 4 bases, J lost 6 bases, and 6 bases stayed unmatched. For the CDR3, the DNA is TGCGCCAGCAGCATCACTGGGACAGGGGGCGAGCAGTACTTC. It translates to CASSITGTGGEQYF.

The chain's CDR3 is CASSLAVSPYEQYF. The CDR3 DNA is TGTGCCAGCAGCTTAGCGGTCAGTCCCTACGAGCAGTACTTC. The chain is built from TRBV7-9 and TRBJ2-7, with no clear D. Germline-derived CDR1 and CDR2 are SEHNR and FQNEAQ (reference sequence). The CDR3 is made up of 14 amino acids. Between the trimmed V and J ends, which lost 0 bases and 2 bases, there was a span of 8 bases.

The CDR3 here is CASSPRGLDSNQPQHF. The CDR3 DNA is TGTGCCAGCTCCCCCAGGGGTCTGGATAGCAATCAGCCCCAGCATTTT. V gene TRBV18 combines with J gene TRBJ1-5; possibly TRBD1 for D (6 bases). Germline values: CDR1 KGHSH, CDR2 LQKENI. The CDR3 totals 16 residues. V lost 6 bases and J 0 bases, leaving 15 bases between the germline ends. Complete variable domain (other parts from reference TRBV18 and TRBJ1-5): NAGVMQNPRHLVRRRGQEARLRCSPMKGHSHVYWYRQLPEEGLKFMVYLQKENIIDESGMPKERFSAEFPKEGPSILRIQQVVRGDSAAYFCASSPRGLDSNQPQHFGDGTRLSIL.

The chain is built from TRBV5-5 and TRBJ2-7; weak D call: TRBD2 (5 bases). Germline V CDR1 and CDR2: SGHKS, YYEKEE (reference sequence). This CDR3 has 16 residues. V shed 0 bases and J shed 2 bases, with 15 bases lying between them. CDR3 DNA sequence: TGTGCCAGCAGCTTGGAACTAGTCTCAAATCCCTACGAGCAGTACTTC. Translated: CASSLELVSNPYEQYF.

The chain joins TRBV4-1 to TRBJ2-2; tentative D call: TRBD2 (5 bases). V was trimmed by 4 bases and J by 3 bases, leaving 15 bases between them. Per germline, CDR1 MGHRA and CDR2 YSYEKL. This CDR3 region has 16 residues. The CDR3 region has the DNA TGCGCCAGCAGCCCCCTCCCTCGAGCGGACACCGGGGAGCTGTTTTTT. As protein: CASSPLPRADTGELFF.

The chain joins TRBV7-3 to TRBJ2-1; D is possibly TRBD2 (6 bases). The CDR3 spans 16 residues. Germline V lookup: CDR1 SGHTA, CDR2 FQGTGA. With 1 base removed from V and 7 bases from J, the gap between germline ends came to 17 bases. The CDR3 here is CASSLIHSGSGNEQFF. The CDR3 nucleotides are TGTGCCAGCAGCTTAATACATTCCGGGAGTGGAAATGAGCAGTTCTTC.

The chain uses TRBV30 and TRBJ1-4; no firm D call. Per the germline V gene, CDR1 is GTSNPN and CDR2 is SVGIG (reference sequence). The CDR3 is 12 amino acids. Trimming shortened V by 2 bases and J by 6 bases, and 7 bases separated the two germline ends. The chain's CDR3 is CAWSPGDEKLFF. The CDR3 nucleotides read TGTGCCTGGAGTCCCGGAGATGAAAAACTGTTTTTT.

The rearrangement links TRBV7-9 to TRBJ2-1, with 7 bases lining up with TRBD2. The CDR3 is 16 amino acids. Germline values: CDR1 SEHNR, CDR2 FQNEAQ (reference sequence). Germline trimming cut 6 bases from V and 3 bases from J; bases unmatched to any gene: 11. The CDR3 sequence is CASRAHSGGLYNEQFF. CDR3 coding DNA: TGTGCCAGCAGGGCCCACTCGGGGGGTCTCTACAATGAGCAGTTCTTC.

This chain uses TRBV6-5 with TRBJ1-5; 8 bases match TRBD1. V was clipped by 6 bases and J by 7 bases; unmatched bases: 8. The CDR3 loop spans 14 amino acids. Germline V CDR1 and CDR2: MNHEY, SVGAGI. CDR3 nucleotide sequence: TGTGCCAGCAGGGGAGGACAGGGCGGGCAGCCCCAGCATTTT. The encoded protein is CASRGGQGGQPQHF.

This chain connects TRBV5-1 to TRBJ2-3; 13 nucleotides line up with TRBD2. This CDR3 comprises 16 residues. Losses at the gene ends were 3 bases for V and 2 bases for J; bases not matched to a gene: 3. Per germline, CDR1 SGHRS and CDR2 YFSETQ. The CDR3: CASSSGLAGNTDTQYF. The CDR3 coding sequence is TGCGCCAGCAGCTCGGGACTAGCGGGAAACACAGATACGCAGTATTTT.

This rearrangement joins TRBV5-1 to TRBJ1-4; TRBD1 might be the D (5 bases). Germline V CDR1 and CDR2: SGHRS, YFSETQ. This CDR3 is built from 13 residues. With 4 bases removed from V and 8 bases from J, the gap between germline ends came to 12 bases. The CDR3 is CASSVQVGEKLFF. In nucleotides, the CDR3 is TGCGCCAGCAGCGTACAGGTTGGGGAAAAACTGTTTTTT. Together with reference TRBV5-1 and TRBJ1-4, the CDR3 gives the full variable domain: KAGVTQTPRYLIKTRGQQVTLSCSPISGHRSVSWYQQTPGQGLQFLFEYFSETQRNKGNFPGRFSGRQFSNSRSEMNVSTLELGDSALYLCASSVQVGEKLFFGSGTQLSVL.

The rearrangement joins TRBV6-5 to TRBJ2-7, with a possible D match to TRBD1 (6 bases). This CDR3 is 14 amino acids long. The ends were cut back, 8 bases at V and 4 bases at J, with 18 bases in the middle. Per germline, CDR1 MNHEY and CDR2 SVGAGI. The CDR3, as DNA: TGTGCCAGCGAACCCTATAGGACAGCATACGAGCAGTACTTC. Translating gives CASEPYRTAYEQYF.